The 21 T cell receptor beta chains listed next were all sequenced from one sample in a study of CD8 T cells in ankylosing spondylitis. TCRdb called the 5' RACE reads again in MiXCR, with one record for every CDR3 protein. The table includes under 250,000 distinct CDR3 sequences, approximately 11% detected once. Source material: blood, either unsorted or a sorted T cell fraction (not recorded which). Receptors originate from a male donor with ankylosing spondylitis or in good health (not recorded which).

This clonotype was observed at least ten times. The V gene is TRBV5-1, the J gene TRBJ1-5; weak D call: TRBD1 (5 bases). V lost 5 bases to trimming and J lost 3 bases, with 9 bases between them. Germline loops: CDR1 SGHRS, CDR2 YFSETQ. The CDR3 consists of 13 residues. The CDR3, as DNA: TGCGCCAGCAGTGAGGGGAACAATCAGCCCCAGCATTTT. Amino acid sequence: CASSEGNNQPQHF.

Ten or more counts support this clonotype. The chain has TRBV24-1 and TRBJ2-4; perhaps D is TRBD1 or TRBD2 (6 bases each). This CDR3 region has 19 residues. V was clipped by 4 bases and J by 3 bases, with 24 bases between them. The V gene's germline CDR1 is KGHDR and CDR2 SFDVKD. CDR3 bases: TGTGCCACCAGTGAATATTACAGGTGGGGGGCCTCTGACAAAAACATTCAGTACTTC. This encodes CATSEYYRWGASDKNIQYF.

This chain links TRBV15 with TRBJ2-7; TRBD1 agrees at 8 bases. The trim removed 2 bases at V and 2 bases at J, leaving 2 bases unmatched. This CDR3 is 14 amino acids long. Looked up from germline, CDR1 is LNHNV and CDR2 is YYDKDF (reference sequence). CDR3 DNA sequence: TGTGCCACCAGCAGATACAGGGGGACCTACGAGCAGTACTTC. It codes for CATSRYRGTYEQYF. The full variable domain, its missing parts supplied by reference TRBV15 and TRBJ2-7, is DAMVIQNPRYQVTQFGKPVTLSCSQTLNHNVMYWYQQKSSQAPKLLFHYYDKDFNNEADTPDNFQSRRPNTSFCFLDIRSPGLGDTAMYLCATSRYRGTYEQYFGPGTRLTVT.

This clonotype has only a few counts. This chain uses TRBV5-1 with TRBJ2-7; the D gene could be TRBD1 or TRBD2 (6 bases each). Trimming shortened V by 0 bases and J by 4 bases, and 14 bases separated the two germline ends. The CDR3 covers 15 residues. The germline V gene has CDR1 SGHRS and CDR2 YFSETQ. Here the CDR3 reads CASSLVPGARYEQYF. The CDR3 DNA reads TGCGCCAGCAGCTTGGTTCCGGGGGCAAGGTACGAGCAGTACTTC.

This clonotype was picked up many times. The V gene is TRBV12-3 or TRBV12-4, the J gene TRBJ2-1; D tentatively fits TRBD1 or TRBD2 (6 bases each). The V and J ends lost 3 bases and 6 bases respectively, with 15 bases between them. The CDR3 is 15 amino acids. CDR3 DNA: TGTGCCAGCAGTTTCCCCGGGGGCAGGGCCAATGAGCAGTTCTTC. Residues: CASSFPGGRANEQFF.

Ten or more counts support this clonotype. The CDR3 sequence: CASSLDRLDEQFF. The CDR3 region has the DNA TGCGCCAGCAGCTTGGACAGGCTAGATGAGCAGTTCTTC. The J gene is TRBJ2-1, the V gene TRBV5-1; D perhaps matches TRBD1 (5 bases). V shed 0 bases and J shed 8 bases, with 9 bases lying between them. There are 13 residues in the CDR3. Germline V gene lookup returns CDR1 SGHRS and CDR2 YFSETQ.

This clonotype was detected many times. The chain uses TRBV20-1 and TRBJ2-5; the D gene is possibly TRBD2 (6 bases). V lost 8 bases and J lost 4, with 23 bases in between. The CDR3 runs 15 residues. Germline V lookup: CDR1 DFQATT, CDR2 SNEGSKA (reference sequence). The CDR3 DNA sequence: TGCAGTACCTCGACCCGGACTACCGTAGGAGAGACCCAGTACTTC. Its protein product is CSTSTRTTVGETQYF.

For the CDR3, the DNA is TGTGCCAGCAGCCCCGGAGATTGGCGGGGGGGCACAGATACGCAGTATTTT. This codes for CASSPGDWRGGTDTQYF. The chain is built from TRBV7-9 and TRBJ2-3; TRBD2 matches at 8 bases. There are 17 residues in the CDR3. Germline CDR1 is SEHNR and CDR2 is FQNEAQ (reference sequence). The trim removed 5 bases at V and 1 base at J, leaving 11 bases unmatched.

This clonotype appeared many times. The chain carries TRBV20-1 and TRBJ2-1, with a weak D call TRBD2 (6 bases). V was pared by 6 bases and J by 1 base, with 13 bases between. CDR3 length: 14 amino acids. Germline V gene lookup returns CDR1 DFQATT and CDR2 SNEGSKA (reference sequence). CDR3 residues: CSARGGLSYNEQFF. The CDR3 nucleotides are TGCAGTGCGCGGGGCGGGTTATCCTACAATGAGCAGTTCTTC.

This clonotype was detected a few times. The chain uses TRBV10-3 and TRBJ1-1; D gene ambiguous. Trimming removed 6 bases from V and 4 bases from J, with 15 bases in between. The CDR3 is 14 residues long. The germline V gene encodes CDR1 ENHRY and CDR2 SYGVKD. Written as DNA, the CDR3 is TGTGCCATCAGGTCCCTAAGTCGGGGCACTGAAGCTTTCTTT. Protein: CAIRSLSRGTEAFF.

This clonotype came up many times. The chain employs TRBV4-1 and TRBJ2-7, with 8 bases fitting TRBD2. The germline gives CDR1 MGHRA, CDR2 YSYEKL. The CDR3 spans 16 residues. The junction had 8 bases not matched to a gene; V was cut back by 1 base and J by 3 bases. The DNA for the CDR3 is TGCGCCAGCAGCCAAGCTAGCGGGTTTAGGTACTACGAGCAGTACTTC. It translates to CASSQASGFRYYEQYF.

This clonotype was recorded at least ten times. The chain joins TRBV5-1 to TRBJ2-7, with a weak D call TRBD2 (6 bases). CDR3 length: 17 amino acids. Germline V gives CDR1 SGHRS, CDR2 YFSETQ. Trimming removed 3 bases at V and 0 bases at J, with 19 bases between. In nucleotides, the CDR3 is TGCGCCAGCAGCTCCACGGGTGAGGGACTGAGCTCCTACGAGCAGTACTTC. Amino acid sequence: CASSSTGEGLSSYEQYF.

This clonotype has a handful of counts. This sequence joins TRBV2 and TRBJ2-4; TRBD2 is a possible D gene (5 bases). CDR1 and CDR2 from the germline V gene are SNHLY and FYNNEI. V was shortened by 10 bases and J by 9 bases, with 19 bases between the two germline ends. This CDR3 comprises 13 residues. Written as DNA, the CDR3 is TGTGCCACCCGTACGCTCTTGGCGGGCATTCAGTACTTC. This sequence encodes CATRTLLAGIQYF.

This clonotype was recorded many times. This chain joins TRBV5-1 and TRBJ2-3, with D perhaps TRBD1 (5 bases). The CDR3 is made up of 16 amino acids. Trimming took off 0 bases at V and 0 bases at J, with 11 bases between the two ends. Germline values: CDR1 SGHRS, CDR2 YFSETQ. CDR3 in DNA: TGCGCCAGCAGCTTGGAGCCCGACAGCAGCACAGATACGCAGTATTTT. Translated, it gives CASSLEPDSSTDTQYF.

This clonotype was seen more than once but under ten times. This chain uses TRBV14 with TRBJ2-5; 8 nucleotides match TRBD1. Trimming took 4 bases from V and 3 from J; bases not matched to a gene: 10. CDR3 length equals 16 residues. Germline CDR1 reads SGHDN; CDR2 reads FVKESK. The DNA of the CDR3 is TGTGCCAGCAGCCGCCCGACAGGGGCGGGTGAAGAGACCCAGTACTTC. It specifies CASSRPTGAGEETQYF.

This clonotype was picked up a small number of times. The CDR3 nucleotides are TGTGCCAGCAGCTTTATAGCGGGATCGCTCAAAAGCACAGATACGCAGTATTTT. Its translation is CASSFIAGSLKSTDTQYF. This sequence joins TRBV11-1 and TRBJ2-3; 8 bases are shared with TRBD2. The V gene end was trimmed by 3 bases and the J gene end by 0 bases; junction bases not matched to a gene: 11. The CDR3 consists of 18 residues. CDR1 SGHAT and CDR2 FQDESV come from the germline V gene (reference sequence).

This clonotype was seen at least ten times. The CDR3 is CASSEGAPVGEKLFF. In DNA form, the CDR3 reads TGTGCCAGCAGTGAGGGAGCCCCCGTAGGGGAAAAACTGTTTTTT. The J gene is TRBJ1-4, the V gene TRBV25-1; D unclear. Germline V gene data show CDR1 as MGHDK and CDR2 as SYGVNS. The CDR3 is made up of 15 amino acids. The V and J ends lost 3 bases and 8 bases respectively, with 16 bases between them.

This clonotype was observed many times. The chain recombines TRBV5-1 with TRBJ2-5; D remains ambiguous. Germline V gives CDR1 SGHRS, CDR2 YFSETQ. The CDR3 is made up of 12 amino acids. V lost 2 bases and J 2 bases, leaving 4 bases between the germline ends. CDR3 residues: CASSLTQETQYF. DNA of the CDR3: TGCGCCAGCAGCTTAACACAAGAGACCCAGTACTTC.

This clonotype has at least ten counts. The chain uses TRBV25-1 and TRBJ2-1; D possibly corresponds to TRBD2 (6 bases). The CDR3 runs 15 residues. Deletions cut 2 bases from V and 0 bases from J, with 8 bases between. Germline V gene sequence: CDR1 MGHDK, CDR2 SYGVNS. CDR3 sequence reads: CASSEGGSSYNEQFF. The CDR3 DNA reads as TGTGCCAGCAGTGAAGGGGGGAGCTCCTACAATGAGCAGTTCTTC.

Many counts were recorded for this clonotype. J is TRBJ1-5 and V is TRBV20-1; D may be TRBD1 (5 bases). From germline, CDR1 is DFQATT and CDR2 SNEGSKA (reference sequence). This CDR3 region has 14 residues. Trimming left V 1 base short and J 5 bases short, with 12 bases between. CDR3 sequence: CSARAWGRDQPQHF. The CDR3 nucleotides read TGCAGTGCTAGAGCATGGGGCCGCGATCAGCCCCAGCATTTT.

CDR3 region: CASRGLAGKETQYF. The CDR3 nucleotides are TGCGCCAGCAGAGGGCTAGCGGGGAAAGAGACCCAGTACTTC. The chain carries TRBV5-1 and TRBJ2-5, with 9 positions matching TRBD2. With V trimmed by 5 bases and J by 3 bases, 5 bases remained unmatched. The CDR3 is 14 amino acids. Germline-derived CDR1 and CDR2 are SGHRS and YFSETQ.